Shown below are 17 T cell receptor beta chains from a single sample sequenced in a study of blood T cells in healthy people across ages (dated by TCRdb to the mid-2010s). The protocol used for the library was 5' RACE. The listed sequencing device is Illumina HiSeq 2500. A second 7 to 11 cycle PCR used a sample-barcoded 5' primer and a J-beta primer mix. TCRdb trimmed the raw reads at Q25, called clones with MiXCR and kept productive beta chains. Rows merge per CDR3 protein into single entries with the most common DNA and genes. The sample profile shows hundreds of thousands of distinct CDR3 sequences; roughly 50% of them were found once. Approximately 24% of the sample rests with the top ten. The sequenced sample consisted of blood. All receptors derive from a man aged 35-49 years in good health.

The V call is TRBV7-8, the J call TRBJ2-4; TRBD1 matches at 8 bases. Germline values: CDR1 SGHVS, CDR2 FQNEAQ. The CDR3 consists of 15 residues. Germline trimming cut 4 bases from V and 5 bases from J; bases unmatched to any gene: 7. This CDR3 is CASSWLDRGQNIQYF. DNA of the CDR3: TGTGCCAGCAGCTGGCTAGACAGGGGCCAAAACATTCAGTACTTC. The full variable domain, in which reference TRBV7-8 and TRBJ2-4 provide the parts outside the CDR3, is GAGVSQSPRYKVAKRGQDVALRCDPISGHVSLFWYQQALGQGPEFLTYFQNEAQLDKSGLPSDRFFAERPEGSVSTLKIQRTQQEDSAVYLCASSWLDRGQNIQYFGAGTRLSVL.

This clonotype was seen repeatedly, ten times or more. The chain is built from TRBV3-1 and TRBJ2-7; D gene unclear. The CDR3 length is 11 residues. The germline V gene has CDR1 LGHDT and CDR2 YNNKEL (reference sequence). Between the trimmed V and J ends, which lost 1 base and 3 bases, there was a span of 1 base. The CDR3: CASSQVYEQYF. For the CDR3, the DNA is TGTGCCAGCAGCCAAGTCTACGAGCAGTACTTC.

The rearrangement links TRBV7-2 to TRBJ2-2, with TRBD1 as a possible D gene (6 bases). The CDR3 is made up of 16 amino acids. V dropped 3 bases and J dropped 2 bases, with 13 bases sitting between them. In germline, CDR1 is SGHTA, CDR2 FQGNSA. The CDR3 DNA is TGTGCCAGCAGCTTTATCGGACAGATTAACACCGGGGAGCTGTTTTTT. As protein: CASSFIGQINTGELFF.

This clonotype has at least ten counts. V and J are TRBV10-3 and TRBJ2-3; D is unresolved. Between the trimmed V and J ends, which lost 6 bases and 6 bases, there was a span of 10 bases. The CDR3 runs to 12 residues. Per the germline V gene, CDR1 is ENHRY and CDR2 is SYGVKD. CDR3 in amino acids: CAISTSSDTQYF. The CDR3 DNA reads TGTGCCATCAGCACATCCTCGGATACGCAGTATTTT.

The genes are TRBV18 and TRBJ2-5; either TRBD1 or TRBD2 may fit D (5 bases each). Judging by the DNA end, TRBJ2-7 fits better; the J call may be wrong. The CDR3 sequence is 12 residues long. CDR1 is KGHSH, CDR2 LQKENI, per germline. The CDR3 DNA is TGTGCCAGCTCAGTCATGGGGGACGAGCAGTACTTC. Its translation: CASSVMGDEQYF.

The V gene is TRBV7-3, the J gene TRBJ2-5; 10 bases match TRBD2. The V gene end was trimmed by 5 bases and the J gene end by 3 bases; junction bases not matched to a gene: 9. CDR3 length: 16 residues. The germline V gene has CDR1 SGHTA and CDR2 FQGTGA. CDR3 amino acids: CASSPGVAGGEETQYF. The CDR3 DNA reads as TGTGCCAGCAGCCCCGGGGTAGCGGGGGGAGAAGAGACCCAGTACTTC.

This chain connects TRBV9 to TRBJ2-3; 13 nucleotides agree with TRBD2. CDR3 length equals 13 residues. V trimming: 6 bases; J trimming: 12 bases; junction bases outside the gene matches: 7. Germline CDR1 is SGDLS and CDR2 is YYNGEE. The DNA for the CDR3 is TGTGCCAGCACGCCCGGGACTAGCGGGGAACAGTATTTT. Amino acid sequence: CASTPGTSGEQYF.

The J gene is TRBJ2-7, the V gene TRBV12-3 or TRBV12-4; TRBD1 agrees at 8 bases. The J call is in doubt because the DNA end fits TRBJ2-4 better. This CDR3 spans 15 amino acids. Written as DNA, the CDR3 is TGTGCCAGCAGCCGGACAGGGACTGATCTTGACATTCAGTACTTC. Its protein product is CASSRTGTDLDIQYF.

This clonotype appeared a few times. The rearrangement uses TRBV29-1 and TRBJ2-5, with TRBD1 matching over 7 bases. In germline, CDR1 is SQVTM, CDR2 ANQGSEA. The V gene end was trimmed by 6 bases and the J gene end by 4 bases; junction bases not matched to a gene: 5. The CDR3 contains 12 residues. The CDR3 DNA sequence: TGCAGCGTAGCCCGGGACAGAGAGACCCAGTACTTC. Its protein is CSVARDRETQYF.

This clonotype turned up a few times. This chain links TRBV7-9 with TRBJ2-7; a weak D match, TRBD1 (5 bases). The germline V gene encodes CDR1 SEHNR and CDR2 FQNEAQ (reference sequence). V was trimmed by 7 bases and J by 6 bases, leaving 10 bases between them. CDR3 size: 11 residues. The CDR3 loop reads CASNEGVEQYF. For the CDR3, the DNA is TGTGCCAGCAATGAAGGGGTCGAGCAGTACTTC.

A note on this clonotype: At one of its ends the junction is not consistent with the germline gene, which may arise from a read error. The rearrangement links TRBV3-1 to TRBJ1-5, with D maybe TRBD1 (6 bases). The CDR3 is 15 residues long. Germline loops: CDR1 LGHDT, CDR2 YNNKEL (reference sequence). CDR3 sequence: CASSPFRGGDQHQHF. CDR3 in DNA: TGTGCCAGCAGCCCCTTCAGGGGCGGTGATCAGCACCAGCATTTT.

As regards this clonotype: One end of the junction fails to match germline, which may point to a read error. This chain joins TRBV6-6 and TRBJ2-3; TRBD2 matches at 9 bases. Germline CDR1 is MNHNY and CDR2 is SVGAGI (reference sequence). The CDR3 loop spans 16 amino acids. This CDR3 reads CAGSYLAGFDTDTQYF. CDR3 nucleotides: TGTGCCGGCAGTTACCTAGCGGGGTTCGACACAGATACGCAGTATTTT.

The gene calls are TRBV4-1 and TRBJ2-7; D gene unclear. Between the trimmed V and J ends, which lost 0 bases and 3 bases, there was a span of 12 bases. CDR3 length: 15 residues. CDR1 MGHRA and CDR2 YSYEKL come from the germline V gene. This CDR3 is CASSQDVPDLYEQYF. The DNA for the CDR3 is TGCGCCAGCAGCCAAGATGTGCCTGACCTCTACGAGCAGTACTTC.

The genes are TRBV27 and TRBJ1-2; D may be TRBD1 (6 bases). This CDR3 comprises 13 residues. Per germline, CDR1 MNHEY and CDR2 SMNVEV (reference sequence). V was trimmed by 0 bases and J by 7 bases, leaving 9 bases between them. The CDR3 loop is CASSLSGQRGYTF. CDR3 nucleotide sequence: TGTGCCAGCAGTTTATCAGGACAGCGTGGCTACACCTTC.

J is TRBJ2-4 and V is TRBV27, with a weak D call TRBD1 (5 bases). Germline assignment: CDR1 MNHEY and CDR2 SMNVEV (reference sequence). V was pared by 2 bases and J by 0 bases, with 14 bases between. The CDR3 covers 17 residues. The DNA of the CDR3 is TGTGCCAGCAGTTTACTACCAGGGAATCTAGCCAAAAACATTCAGTACTTC. This codes for CASSLLPGNLAKNIQYF.

This clonotype has ten or more counts. J is TRBJ1-2 and V is TRBV20-1; D unclear. The germline CDR1 and CDR2 sequences are DFQATT and SNEGSKA (reference sequence). The V end was cut by 1 base, the J end by 6 bases, with 18 bases between. CDR3 length: 15 amino acids. The CDR3 loop is CSARARVDQLDGYTF. In DNA, the CDR3 is TGCAGTGCTAGAGCGCGGGTGGATCAACTGGATGGCTACACCTTC.

The V call is TRBV2, the J call TRBJ2-4, with 9 positions matching TRBD2. Trimming took 6 bases from V and 7 from J; bases not matched to a gene: 10. Germline CDR1 SNHLY, CDR2 FYNNEI. The CDR3 runs to 15 residues. The CDR3 nucleotides read TGTGCCAGCAGGCGTCGGACTAGCGTGGATAACATTCAGTACTTC. Translating it yields CASRRRTSVDNIQYF. The full variable domain, rest sourced from reference TRBV2 and TRBJ2-4, is EPEVTQTPSHQVTQMGQEVILRCVPISNHLYFYWYRQILGQKVEFLVSFYNNEISEKSEIFDDQFSVERPDGSNFTLKIRSTKLEDSAMYFCASRRRTSVDNIQYFGAGTRLSVL.